This is a list of T cell receptor beta chains from one sample in a study of beta chain features in type 1 diabetes. The data were produced by immunoSEQ multiplex PCR, yet TCRdb's version contains in-frame clones alone and is incomplete. The data hold about 360,000 clones, with over 9.5% observed a single time. Sequenced sample: naive CD4+ T cells from blood. Receptors originate from a man younger than 35 in good health. Each CDR3 is given with its conserved first and last residue. Each record gives: clone size, V gene, J gene, D gene, CDR3 protein, CDR3 DNA. A D gene is named only where the DNA matches it firmly. Rows give clone size only sometimes, using once, few, many, or a class for an expanded clone.

size: few; V: TRBV29-1; J: TRBJ1-1; D: NA; CDR3: CSVRQTMNTEAFF; DNA: TGCAGCGTACGACAGACCATGAACACTGAAGCTTTCTTT
size: few; V: TRBV28; J: TRBJ2-7; D: NA; CDR3: CASRLRDIHLYEQYF; DNA: TGTGCCAGCAGGCTCCGGGACATCCACCTCTACGAGCAGTACTTC
size: NA; V: TRBV5-4; J: TRBJ1-1; D: NA; CDR3: CASSGGAEGRENEAFF; DNA: TGTGCCAGCAGCGGGGGGGCCGAGGGGCGCGAGAATGAAGCTTTCTTT
size: NA; V: TRBV30; J: TRBJ2-7; D: TRBD2; CDR3: CAWTLGGYEQYF; DNA: TGTGCCTGGACCTTGGGGGGGTACGAGCAGTACTTC
size: NA; V: TRBV28; J: TRBJ2-1; D: TRBD2; CDR3: CASSSVTSGYNEQFF; DNA: TGTGCCAGCAGTTCCGTTACTAGCGGATACAATGAGCAGTTCTTC
size: few; V: TRBV30; J: TRBJ2-4; D: TRBD1; CDR3: CAWSPPIGTGVAKNIQYF; DNA: TGTGCCTGGAGCCCACCGATCGGGACAGGGGTAGCCAAAAACATTCAGTACTTC
size: few; V: TRBV19; J: TRBJ1-1; D: NA; CDR3: CASSMRGNTEAFF; DNA: TGTGCCAGTAGTATGCGGGGGAACACTGAAGCTTTCTTT
size: few; V: TRBV7-9; J: TRBJ2-1; D: NA; CDR3: CASSLAPGRLSYNEQFF; DNA: TGTGCCAGCAGCTTAGCTCCAGGGCGACTCTCATACAATGAGCAGTTCTTC
size: NA; V: TRBV7-2; J: TRBJ1-5; D: NA; CDR3: CASSLRGNQPQHF; DNA: TGTGCCAGCAGCCTGAGGGGGAATCAGCCCCAGCATTTT
size: few; V: TRBV6-1; J: TRBJ2-1; D: NA; CDR3: CASSDSIGLFYNEQFF; DNA: TGTGCCAGCAGTGATTCCATTGGACTCTTCTACAATGAGCAGTTCTTC
size: few; V: TRBV9; J: TRBJ1-2; D: NA; CDR3: CASSQDEAYGYTF; DNA: TGTGCCAGCAGCCAAGATGAAGCCTATGGCTACACCTTC
size: few; V: TRBV6-1; J: TRBJ2-7; D: TRBD1; CDR3: CASSELGQGGEQYF; DNA: TGTGCCAGCAGTGAATTGGGACAGGGGGGCGAGCAGTACTTC
size: NA; V: TRBV15; J: TRBJ2-3; D: NA; CDR3: CATSRVLVLSRGTDTQYF; DNA: TGTGCCACCAGCAGAGTACTAGTCCTTTCGAGGGGCACAGATACGCAGTATTTT
size: few; V: TRBV7-2; J: TRBJ2-7; D: NA; CDR3: CASSLDYEEQYF; DNA: TGTGCCAGCAGCTTAGATTATGAGGAGCAGTACTTC
size: NA; V: TRBV6-1; J: TRBJ1-1; D: NA; CDR3: CASILRVRTEAFF; DNA: TGTGCCAGCATCCTACGGGTGAGGACTGAAGCTTTCTTT
size: many; V: TRBV30; J: TRBJ1-5; D: TRBD1; CDR3: CAWDRGLNQPQHF; DNA: TGTGCCTGGGACAGGGGCCTCAATCAGCCCCAGCATTTT
size: NA; V: TRBV19; J: TRBJ1-5; D: TRBD1; CDR3: CASSIQGAGQPQHF; DNA: TGTGCCAGTAGTATTCAGGGGGCCGGGCAGCCCCAGCATTTT
size: NA; V: TRBV28; J: TRBJ1-5; D: NA; CDR3: CASTYSKDQPQHF; DNA: TGTGCCAGCACCTACAGCAAGGATCAGCCCCAGCATTTT
size: few; V: TRBV28; J: TRBJ2-5; D: TRBD2; CDR3: CASSSHLGLAGATEPREYEETQYF; DNA: TGTGCCAGCAGTTCCCACCTAGGACTAGCGGGGGCGACCGAACCAAGGGAATACGAAGAGACCCAGTACTTC
size: NA; V: TRBV14; J: TRBJ2-5; D: NA; CDR3: CASSQATGSQYF; DNA: TGTGCCAGCAGCCAAGCCACCGGGAGCCAGTACTTC
size: NA; V: TRBV29-1; J: TRBJ2-7; D: TRBD1; CDR3: CSVEITGDEQYF; DNA: TGCAGCGTCGAGATCACAGGGGACGAGCAGTACTTC
size: NA; V: TRBV5-4; J: TRBJ2-7; D: NA; CDR3: CASSPHGTPLPYEQYF; DNA: TGTGCCAGCAGCCCTCACGGGACACCACTCCCCTACGAGCAGTACTTC
size: few; V: TRBV7-2; J: TRBJ2-1; D: TRBD2; CDR3: CASSPTSGREGEQFF; DNA: TGTGCCAGCAGCCCGACTAGCGGGAGAGAGGGTGAGCAGTTCTTC
size: few; V: TRBV6-6; J: TRBJ1-2; D: NA; CDR3: CASSYASNYGYTF; DNA: TGTGCCAGCAGTTACGCGTCTAACTATGGCTACACCTTC
size: NA; V: TRBV7-9; J: TRBJ1-1; D: NA; CDR3: CASSLDPGRAEAFF; DNA: TGTGCCAGCAGCTTAGACCCAGGGAGGGCGGAAGCTTTCTTT
size: few; V: TRBV25-1; J: TRBJ2-3; D: NA; CDR3: CASSDGDSFADTQYF; DNA: TGTGCCAGCAGTGATGGAGACAGCTTCGCAGATACGCAGTATTTT
size: NA; V: TRBV7-3; J: TRBJ2-1; D: TRBD1; CDR3: CASSPGQGYNEQFF; DNA: TGTGCCAGCAGCCCGGGACAGGGCTACAATGAGCAGTTCTTC
size: NA; V: TRBV23-1; J: TRBJ2-5; D: TRBD2; CDR3: CASSHSTIGTSGSYMAQYF; DNA: TGCGCCAGCAGTCATTCTACGATTGGGACTAGCGGGAGTTATATGGCCCAGTACTTC
size: few; V: TRBV25-1; J: TRBJ1-4; D: NA; CDR3: CASSEPAGNNEKLFF; DNA: TGTGCCAGCAGTGAGCCTGCGGGGAATAATGAAAAACTGTTTTTT
size: NA; V: TRBV28; J: TRBJ2-5; D: TRBD1; CDR3: CASSGGTGEIETQYF; DNA: TGTGCCAGCAGTGGGGGGACAGGGGAGATTGAGACCCAGTACTTC
size: few; V: TRBV25-1; J: TRBJ2-1; D: TRBD1; CDR3: CASSEEPTGFNEQFF; DNA: TGTGCCAGCAGTGAAGAGCCGACAGGGTTCAATGAGCAGTTCTTC
size: NA; V: TRBV27; J: TRBJ1-5; D: NA; CDR3: CASSLYSGDQPQHF; DNA: TGTGCCAGCAGTTTATACTCTGGTGATCAGCCCCAGCATTTT
size: few; V: TRBV18; J: TRBJ1-4; D: NA; CDR3: CASSPGKKVEVSNEKLFF; DNA: TGTGCCAGCTCACCGGGCAAAAAGGTTGAAGTATCTAATGAAAAACTGTTTTTT
size: few; V: TRBV7-2; J: TRBJ2-3; D: TRBD1; CDR3: CASSLGTGRDTQYF; DNA: TGTGCCAGCAGCTTGGGGACAGGTCGGGATACGCAGTATTTT
size: NA; V: TRBV28; J: TRBJ2-5; D: TRBD1; CDR3: CASSSRTGVETQYF; DNA: TGTGCCAGCAGTTCACGGACAGGGGTAGAGACCCAGTACTTC
size: few; V: TRBV29-1; J: TRBJ2-1; D: TRBD2; CDR3: CSAIRTSGNEQFF; DNA: TGCAGCGCCATCAGGACTAGTGGCAATGAGCAGTTCTTC
size: NA; V: TRBV10-3; J: TRBJ1-5; D: TRBD1; CDR3: CAISDLGQGSNQPQHF; DNA: TGTGCCATCAGTGACTTGGGACAGGGTAGCAATCAGCCCCAGCATTTT
size: few; V: TRBV18; J: TRBJ2-7; D: NA; CDR3: CASSPRGEATYEQYF; DNA: TGTGCCAGCTCACCACGGGGGGAGGCGACCTACGAGCAGTACTTC
size: NA; V: TRBV4-3; J: TRBJ2-1; D: TRBD1; CDR3: CASSQDLDRVRYEQFF; DNA: TGCGCCAGCAGCCAAGATCTGGACAGGGTCCGCTATGAGCAGTTCTTC
size: few; V: TRBV5-1; J: TRBJ2-1; D: NA; CDR3: CASSPLDRGGDNEQFF; DNA: TGCGCCAGCAGCCCACTTGACAGGGGAGGGGACAATGAGCAGTTCTTC
size: NA; V: TRBV6-5; J: TRBJ1-6; D: TRBD1; CDR3: CASSYGGDRGSPLHF; DNA: TGTGCCAGCAGTTACGGAGGGGACAGGGGTTCACCCCTCCACTTT
size: NA; V: TRBV11-1; J: TRBJ2-3; D: TRBD2; CDR3: CASSRGLAGRPDTQYF; DNA: TGTGCCAGCAGCCGGGGACTAGCCGGGCGTCCAGATACGCAGTATTTT
size: few; V: TRBV30; J: TRBJ2-3; D: TRBD2; CDR3: CAWSATLAGSTDTQYF; DNA: TGTGCCTGGAGTGCCACGCTAGCGGGCAGCACAGATACGCAGTATTTT
size: few; V: TRBV4-2; J: TRBJ2-3; D: NA; CDR3: CASSQDPGGSTDTQYF; DNA: TGTGCCAGCAGCCAAGATCCAGGGGGGAGCACAGATACGCAGTATTTT
size: NA; V: TRBV5-6; J: TRBJ2-5; D: NA; CDR3: CASSIQETQYF; DNA: TGTGCCAGCAGCATACAAGAGACCCAGTACTTC
size: NA; V: TRBV7-9; J: TRBJ2-2; D: TRBD2; CDR3: CASSLVREPGELFF; DNA: TGTGCCAGCAGCTTAGTGCGGGAGCCCGGGGAGCTGTTTTTT
size: few; V: TRBV5-1; J: TRBJ1-2; D: TRBD1; CDR3: CASGSGTGSLDGYTF; DNA: TGCGCCAGCGGATCCGGGACAGGCTCCCTCGACGGCTACACCTTC
size: few; V: TRBV7-9; J: TRBJ1-4; D: TRBD1; CDR3: CASSLAGQEKLFF; DNA: TGTGCCAGCAGCTTAGCGGGACAGGAGAAACTGTTTTTT
size: few; V: TRBV12-5; J: TRBJ2-3; D: NA; CDR3: CASARDFDTQYF; DNA: TGTGCTAGTGCCCGGGACTTCGATACGCAGTATTTT
size: few; V: TRBV28; J: TRBJ2-1; D: TRBD2; CDR3: CASSSQTSGNYNEQFF; DNA: TGTGCCAGCAGTTCCCAGACTAGCGGGAACTACAATGAGCAGTTCTTC
size: NA; V: TRBV4-3; J: TRBJ1-6; D: NA; CDR3: CASSQAPDSPLHF; DNA: TGCGCCAGCAGCCAAGCACCAGATTCACCCCTCCACTTT
size: few; V: TRBV11-3; J: TRBJ2-2; D: NA; CDR3: CASSLHRTGELFF; DNA: TGTGCCAGCAGCTTACACAGGACCGGGGAGCTGTTTTTT
size: NA; V: TRBV7-2; J: TRBJ2-1; D: NA; CDR3: CASTPGLEQFF; DNA: TGTGCCAGCACTCCGGGACTTGAGCAGTTCTTC
size: NA; V: TRBV7-9; J: TRBJ2-5; D: NA; CDR3: CASSLNTGEQYF; DNA: TGTGCCAGCAGCCTAAACACGGGAGAGCAGTACTTC
size: NA; V: TRBV11-1; J: TRBJ1-1; D: NA; CDR3: CASSSPVRGRWNTEAFF; DNA: TGTGCCAGCAGCTCACCAGTCAGGGGTAGGTGGAACACTGAAGCTTTCTTT
size: once; V: TRBV5-1; J: TRBJ2-1; D: TRBD2; CDR3: CASSWIASGTDEQFF; DNA: TGCGCCAGCAGCTGGATAGCTAGCGGGACTGATGAGCAGTTCTTC
size: few; V: TRBV9; J: TRBJ2-7; D: NA; CDR3: CASSPFSGYSYEQYF; DNA: TGTGCCAGCAGCCCCTTTTCAGGGTACTCCTACGAGCAGTACTTC
size: few; V: TRBV7-9; J: TRBJ2-1; D: TRBD2; CDR3: CASSVAGVDNEQFF; DNA: TGTGCCAGCAGCGTCGCGGGGGTAGACAATGAGCAGTTCTTC
size: few; V: TRBV7-9; J: TRBJ2-1; D: NA; CDR3: CASSPLAGQRSSYNEQFF; DNA: TGTGCCAGCAGCCCATTAGCGGGACAGAGGAGCTCCTACAATGAGCAGTTCTTC